The entry below describes one TCR beta chain. As yet, its antigen is unknown. The sample originates from a study of T cells after yellow fever vaccination. Study-wide context: Preparing low-cell-number fractions relied on SMART-Seq v4 Ultra Low Input. General observations from the study: Weaker overall was a secondary response that nonetheless peaked faster, on day 5 versus 15. Post-booster reappearance was seen for most primary-vaccination clones (around 97% CD4, around 90% CD8).

CDR3 length: 15 amino acids. V dropped 3 bases and J dropped 0; count of bases not matched to a gene: 3. Germline assignment: CDR1 KGHSH and CDR2 LQKENI. By 5'RACE template switching, TCR cDNA was produced, with a universal primer site and UMIs added in the process. TCRdb independently ran MiXCR on the 5' RACE reads; one entry per CDR3 protein. The sample has about 340,000 distinct CDR3 sequences; 9.5% to 15% are singletons. The receptor's source is a man aged 18-30 years who received the YFV17D yellow fever vaccine. Sequencing used CD4+ T cells sorted from PBMCs, obtained 15 days after the yellow fever booster vaccination. The chain has TRBV18 and TRBJ2-3, with 7 bases fitting TRBD1. The CDR3 loop is CASSPTGASTDTQYF. The CDR3 bases are TGTGCCAGCTCACCTACAGGGGCGAGCACAGATACGCAGTATTTT.